Below, 18 T cell receptor beta chains from the same sample are listed, as sequenced in a study of blood T cell repertoires in COVID-19. Method: immunoSEQ multiplex PCR; TCRdb's copy keeps in-frame clones and lacks some. The profile shows about 290,000 clones, approximately 86% of them singletons. The sample taken for sequencing was peripheral blood. The receptor set was obtained from a woman aged 45 to 65 with active or convalescent COVID-19.

This chain connects TRBV18 to TRBJ1-1; perhaps TRBD1 as D (6 bases). From germline, CDR1 is KGHSH and CDR2 LQKENI. V was trimmed by 4 bases and J by 0 bases, leaving 18 bases between them. The CDR3 loop spans 17 amino acids. The CDR3 DNA reads as TGTGCCAGCTCACAGGGGCAGGGGCGCAGTGTGAACACTGAAGCTTTCTTT. This translates into CASSQGQGRSVNTEAFF.

This chain uses TRBV19 with TRBJ2-4, with 7 bases matching TRBD2. Germline trimming cut 5 bases from V and 6 bases from J; bases unmatched to any gene: 10. The CDR3 has 15 residues. Germline CDR1 and CDR2: LNHDA and SQIVND (reference sequence). The CDR3 DNA reads as TGTGCCAGTAGTCCCCCGGTCCGGGGGGTAAACATTCAGTACTTC. It codes for CASSPPVRGVNIQYF.

As regards this clone: Mismatch with germline at one junction end may stem from a read error. This sequence joins TRBV6-5 and TRBJ2-7; TRBD2 agrees at 9 bases. This CDR3 region has 16 residues. The germline CDR1 and CDR2 sequences are MNHEY and SVGAGI. CDR3: CASSYSPAGGSNEQYF. CDR3 nucleotide sequence: TGTGCCAGCAGTTACTCGCCAGCGGGAGGCTCCAACGAGCAGTACTTC.

With regard to this clone: A junction end diverges from the germline sequence, so it may reflect a read error. This chain joins TRBV12-5 and TRBJ2-5; 9 bases fit TRBD1. This CDR3 is 15 amino acids long. The germline CDR1 and CDR2 sequences are LGHNT and FRNRAP. As DNA, the CDR3 is TGTGCTAGTGGTTTCGGGACAGGGCCTCAAGAGGCCCAGTACTTC. Its protein is CASGFGTGPQEAQYF.

The V and J genes are TRBV7-9 and TRBJ2-7, with 9 bases matching TRBD2. The CDR3 consists of 19 residues. V gave up 5 bases and J gave up 1 base; unmatched junction bases: 18. In germline, CDR1 is SEHNR, CDR2 FQNEAQ (reference sequence). Written as DNA, the CDR3 is TGTGCCAGCAGCCACCAAACTAGCGGGCGGACCCACCGTTCCTACGAGCAGTACTTC. Translated, it gives CASSHQTSGRTHRSYEQYF.

V and J are TRBV29-1 and TRBJ1-1; D is undetermined. From germline, CDR1 is SQVTM and CDR2 ANQGSEA. V was cut by 7 bases and J by 5 bases, with 8 bases left in between. The CDR3 has 10 amino acids. CDR3 coding DNA: TGCAGCGCCCACCGGACTGAAGCTTTCTTT. Translating it yields CSAHRTEAFF.

The chain uses TRBV2 and TRBJ1-1; 7 nucleotides match TRBD1. This CDR3 has 12 residues. J was trimmed by 5 bases and V by 10 bases; bases with no gene match: 7. Germline V gene lookup returns CDR1 SNHLY and CDR2 FYNNEI. The chain's CDR3 is CANGQVRTEAFF. In DNA, the CDR3 is TGTGCCAACGGACAGGTACGGACTGAAGCTTTCTTT.

V usage is TRBV5-4 and J usage is TRBJ2-7; 8 nucleotides agree with TRBD2. Germline V CDR1 and CDR2: SGHNT, YYREEE (reference sequence). CDR3 length equals 15 residues. Trimming cost V 0 bases and J 5 bases; bases outside gene matches: 7. The DNA of the CDR3 is TGTGCCAGCAGCTTGGCCGGGGGGGCAACTGACGAGCAGTACTTC. Protein sequence: CASSLAGGATDEQYF.

This clone was observed a handful of times. This sequence joins TRBV18 and TRBJ2-5, with D hard to call. V lost 8 bases, J lost 5 bases, and 18 bases lay in between. Germline V gene lookup returns CDR1 KGHSH and CDR2 LQKENI. The CDR3 is 14 residues long. The CDR3 protein is CASEAASNGETQYF. The CDR3 bases are TGTGCCAGCGAGGCGGCCTCGAACGGGGAGACCCAGTACTTC.

V is TRBV3-1 (or the pseudogene TRBV3-2) and J is TRBJ2-7; TRBD2 matches at 7 bases. The CDR3 is made up of 17 amino acids. V trimming: 4 bases; J trimming: 2 bases; junction bases outside the gene matches: 14. Germline values: CDR1 LGHDT, CDR2 YNNKEL (reference sequence). CDR3 DNA sequence: TGTGCCAGCAGCCCCTCAATGAGCGGGGCGGGGCCCTACGAGCAGTACTTC. This sequence encodes CASSPSMSGAGPYEQYF.

This sequence joins TRBV9 and TRBJ1-1, with 8 bases lining up with TRBD1. V was clipped by 0 bases and J by 3 bases; unmatched bases: 7. CDR3 length: 16 residues. The germline CDR1 and CDR2 sequences are SGDLS and YYNGEE. CDR3 protein: CASSVVPGGDDTEAFF. For the CDR3, the DNA is TGTGCCAGCAGCGTAGTGCCAGGGGGCGACGACACTGAAGCTTTCTTT. The variable domain in full, completed from reference TRBV9 and TRBJ1-1, reads DSGVTQTPKHLITATGQRVTLRCSPRSGDLSVYWYQQSLDQGLQFLIQYYNGEERAKGNILERFSAQQFPDLHSELNLSSLELGDSALYFCASSVVPGGDDTEAFFGQGTRLTVV.

V usage is TRBV5-1 and J usage is TRBJ1-6; D may be TRBD1 (6 bases). The CDR3 contains 15 residues. Germline V gene lookup returns CDR1 SGHRS and CDR2 YFSETQ. The germline V and J ends were trimmed by 0 bases and 8 bases, with 12 bases remaining between them. The CDR3 sequence: CASSLVGQSYSPLHF. The CDR3 DNA is TGCGCCAGCAGCTTGGTAGGACAGTCGTATTCACCCCTCCACTTT.

This clone showed up just a few times. CDR3 loop: CASVGQPNTEAFF. As DNA, the CDR3 is TGTGCCAGCGTGGGACAGCCGAACACTGAAGCTTTCTTT. The chain carries TRBV18 and TRBJ1-1, with 7 bases aligning to TRBD1. The CDR3 has 13 amino acids. The junction had 4 bases not matched to a gene; V was cut back by 8 bases and J by 1 base. The germline V gene encodes CDR1 KGHSH and CDR2 LQKENI.

This chain connects TRBV18 to TRBJ1-1, with D unresolved. The CDR3 is 18 residues long. Trimming removed 3 bases from V and 0 bases from J, with 20 bases in between. Germline assignment: CDR1 KGHSH and CDR2 LQKENI. The CDR3 sequence is CASSPFAIGNFMNTEAFF. For the CDR3, the DNA is TGTGCCAGCTCACCGTTTGCCATCGGGAACTTCATGAACACTGAAGCTTTCTTT.

This chain joins TRBV6-2 or TRBV6-3 and TRBJ1-1; the match to TRBD1 covers 7 bases. CDR1 and CDR2 from the germline V gene are MNHEY and SVGEGT. The CDR3 covers 15 residues. Germline trimming cut 5 bases from V and 1 base from J; bases unmatched to any gene: 7. The CDR3 nucleotides are TGTGCCAGCAGTCAGGGACAGTTGGGGAACACTGAAGCTTTCTTT. As protein: CASSQGQLGNTEAFF.

The chain has TRBV10-3 and TRBJ1-5, with D possibly TRBD1 on 5 matching bases. V was trimmed by 10 bases and J by 0 bases, leaving 10 bases between them. CDR1 and CDR2 from the germline V gene are ENHRY and SYGVKD. The CDR3 sequence is 13 residues long. The CDR3 reads CATSGASNQPQHF. As DNA, the CDR3 is TGTGCCACTTCTGGGGCTAGCAATCAGCCCCAGCATTTT.

The rearrangement links TRBV5-1 to TRBJ1-1, with D hard to call. The V end lost 0 bases, the J end lost 5 bases, and 14 bases lay between the germline ends. The CDR3 covers 15 residues. The germline CDR1 and CDR2 sequences are SGHRS and YFSETQ. CDR3 coding DNA: TGCGCCAGCAGCTTGGGCGGTAAAGGTTGGACTGAAGCTTTCTTT. Translation gives CASSLGGKGWTEAFF. The full variable domain, rest sourced from reference TRBV5-1 and TRBJ1-1, is KAGVTQTPRYLIKTRGQQVTLSCSPISGHRSVSWYQQTPGQGLQFLFEYFSETQRNKGNFPGRFSGRQFSNSRSEMNVSTLELGDSALYLCASSLGGKGWTEAFFGQGTRLTVV.

This chain uses TRBV4-1 with TRBJ1-3; no reliable D call. CDR1 and CDR2 (germline): MGHRA, YSYEKL. The V end was cut by 7 bases, the J end by 0 bases, with 10 bases between. The CDR3 runs 14 residues. The CDR3 DNA is TGCGCCAGCACCCAGGCCTTCTCTGGAAACACCATATATTTT. Its protein is CASTQAFSGNTIYF.